Following are 14 T cell receptor beta chains from one sample sequenced in a study of tumor and adjacent non-tumor tissue in lung cancer. TCRbeta libraries were built with three rounds of nested PCR, modified from ARM-PCR. TCRdb reprocessed the multiplex PCR reads with MiXCR, giving one entry per CDR3 protein. The data contain some 100,000 distinct CDR3 sequences, 60% to 70% of them singletons. No cell sorting was done before RNA was extracted from the tissue. Distant lung tissue was collected more than 3 cm away from the tumor edge. The material sequenced was distant non-tumor lung tissue. The receptors shown here come from a man aged 60-69 years with non-small cell lung cancer.

V is TRBV12-3 or TRBV12-4 and J is TRBJ1-5; D is possibly TRBD1 (5 bases). CDR3 size: 18 residues. Trimming pared 9 bases from V and 2 bases from J, leaving 26 bases between. CDR3 in amino acids: CASTHLSQANFRNQPQHF. The CDR3 region has the DNA TGTGCCAGTACCCACCTGTCACAGGCAAATTTTCGCAATCAGCCCCAGCATTTT.

For this clonotype: One junction end disagrees with the germline gene, perhaps due to a read error. The chain is built from TRBV5-4 and TRBJ1-1; D is undetermined. The CDR3 loop spans 14 amino acids. CDR1 SGHNT and CDR2 YYREEE come from the germline V gene (reference sequence). DNA of the CDR3: TGTGCCAGTAGCTTGGAGTGGCAGAACACTGAAGCTTTCTTT. This codes for CASSLEWQNTEAFF.

J is TRBJ2-1 and V is TRBV11-2; D not resolved. The CDR3 runs to 13 residues. From germline, CDR1 is SGHAT and CDR2 FQNNGV. In DNA form, the CDR3 reads TGTGTAAGCAGCTTACCGGAAACCAATGAGCAGTTCTTC. It encodes CVSSLPETNEQFF.

In the case of this clonotype: Compared with germline, one end of the junction differs, possibly owing to a read error. The CDR3 region has the DNA TGTGCCAGCAGACGGACTACTACGTCTACCGAGCACTTTTTC. Protein: CASRRTTTSTEHFF. The chain carries TRBV11-3 and TRBJ2-1, with a tentative D call TRBD2 (6 bases). From germline, CDR1 is SGHNT and CDR2 YENEEA. The CDR3 runs to 14 residues.

The V call is TRBV20-1, the J call TRBJ2-3, with TRBD2 matching 12 bases. V gave up 6 bases and J gave up 3 bases; unmatched junction bases: 13. This CDR3 is 17 amino acids long. The germline V gene encodes CDR1 DFQATT and CDR2 SNEGSKA (reference sequence). CDR3 protein: CSASGVPTSGRTDTQYF. In nucleotides, the CDR3 is TGCAGTGCCTCGGGGGTGCCTACTAGCGGGAGGACAGATACGCAGTATTTT.

The chain uses TRBV7-9 and TRBJ2-6; 9 bases map to TRBD1. There are 17 residues in the CDR3. V dropped 5 bases and J dropped 1; count of bases not matched to a gene: 6. Germline loops: CDR1 SEHNR, CDR2 FQNEAQ (reference sequence). The CDR3 is CASSTGQGVSGANVLTF. The CDR3 nucleotides are TGTGCCAGCAGCACGGGACAGGGTGTATCTGGGGCCAACGTCCTGACTTTC.

This clonotype has at least ten counts. The chain joins TRBV6-1 to TRBJ2-1; D is perhaps TRBD1 or TRBD2 (5 bases each). The CDR3 extends over 13 amino acids. The germline CDR1 and CDR2 sequences are MNHNS and SASEGT. V was shortened by 6 bases and J by 7 bases, with 13 bases between the two germline ends. The CDR3 nucleotides read TGTGCCAGCAGAACCTGGGGGTCAAATGAGCAGTTCTTC. This gives the protein CASRTWGSNEQFF.

As concerns this clonotype: Here the CDR3 omits its conserved ending phenylalanine or tryptophan, so a read error is the likely source. The rearrangement joins TRBV11-3 to TRBJ2-5; 7 bases match TRBD2. Germline CDR1 and CDR2: SGHNT and YENEEA. The CDR3 has 15 amino acids. The CDR3 bases are TGTACCAGCATCTTAGATGCGGGAGACGAAGAGACCCAGTACCTC. It translates to CTSILDAGDEETQYL.

With regard to this clonotype: Possible read error: a much larger clone is one base away. The rearrangement uses TRBV11-2 and TRBJ2-5; 12 bases are shared with TRBD2. This CDR3 has 15 amino acids. Germline-derived CDR1 and CDR2 are SGHAT and FQNNGV. The DNA for the CDR3 is TGTGCCATCAGCCCTACGACTAGCGGGGGAGAGACCCAGTACTTC. This encodes CAISPTTSGGETQYF.

This clonotype has a handful of counts. This clone may be a read error of a much larger clone one base away. The chain uses TRBV12-3 or TRBV12-4 and TRBJ2-3; 7 bases map to TRBD2. The V gene end was trimmed by 7 bases and the J gene end by 6 bases; junction bases not matched to a gene: 4. The CDR3 contains 12 residues. The CDR3 reads CASILGGDTQYF. The CDR3 coding sequence is TGTGCCAGCATCCTCGGGGGGGATACGCAGTATTTT.

As regards this clonotype: At one boundary the junction diverges from the germline segment, which might be a read error. The chain joins TRBV24-1 to TRBJ1-6, with D unresolved. This CDR3 region has 11 residues. Germline V gene lookup returns CDR1 KGHDR and CDR2 SFDVKD. The DNA of the CDR3 is TGTTCCACCCTTCGAAATTCACCCCCCCACTTT. Translated, it gives CSTLRNSPPHF.

This clonotype was counted at least ten times. This chain links TRBV6-2 or TRBV6-3 with TRBJ2-3; 8 bases agree with TRBD2. With 8 bases clipped from V and 4 bases from J, the junction kept 5 bases outside the gene matches. The CDR3 loop spans 13 amino acids. Germline CDR1 MNHEY, CDR2 SVGEGT. The CDR3 nucleotides read TGTGCCAGCCTCACTAGCGGAGCAGATACGCAGTATTTT. Translated, it gives CASLTSGADTQYF.

The sample holds one count of this clonotype. The junction does not match germline at one end; this may be a read error. The chain recombines TRBV11-3 with TRBJ2-1; perhaps TRBD2 as D (6 bases). Germline loops: CDR1 SGHNT, CDR2 YENEEA. The length of the CDR3 is 14 residues. CDR3 DNA: TGTACCAGCGGACGGACTACTACGTCTACTGACCAGTTCTTC. As protein: CTSGRTTTSTDQFF.

In the case of this clonotype: This may be a read error, as it is one base from a much larger clone. This rearrangement joins TRBV30 to TRBJ2-3, with D perhaps matching TRBD1 (6 bases). The CDR3 length is 16 residues. The germline CDR1 and CDR2 sequences are GTSNPN and SVGIG (reference sequence). V was clipped by 0 bases and J by 5 bases, with 18 bases between them. The CDR3 loop reads CAWSVVGGRGIDTQYF. CDR3 DNA sequence: TGTGCCTGGAGTGTTGTTGGGGGCCGTGGCATAGATACGCAGTATTTT.